The 30 T cell receptor beta chains below come from one sample, sequenced in a study of blood T cell repertoires in COVID-19 (dated by TCRdb to about 2020). Library construction relied on the immunoSEQ multiplex PCR assay. TCRdb's version of the immuneACCESS table is confined to in-frame rearrangements and falls short of the full clone set. An unresolved V gene accounts for under half of the shortfall where checked; the remainder is of unknown origin. Recorded for this sample are around 450,000 clones; less than 95% of them occurred a single time. 0.6% of the sample is in the top ten clones. The sequenced sample was PBMCs or T cells enriched from blood (not recorded which). The receptors come from a man aged 18-30 years who had recovered from COVID-19.

The chain uses TRBV10-3 and TRBJ2-7, with D perhaps TRBD1 (7 bases). The CDR3 extends over 14 amino acids. Trimming cost V 6 bases and J 3 bases, with 15 bases left between them. Per the germline V gene, CDR1 is ENHRY and CDR2 is SYGVKD. The CDR3 reads CAIRTGRLGYEQYF. The CDR3 DNA follows: TGTGCCATCAGGACAGGGAGGCTCGGCTACGAGCAGTACTTC.

The chain combines TRBV5-1 with TRBJ1-5; a weak D match, TRBD1 (5 bases). Germline assignment: CDR1 SGHRS and CDR2 YFSETQ. CDR3 length: 17 amino acids. V lost 4 bases and J lost 6, with 23 bases in between. The CDR3 region has the DNA TGCGCCAGCAGCCTGCCGTCCAGGGTCCTCCTGGGTCAGCCCCAGCATTTT. Translating it yields CASSLPSRVLLGQPQHF. Looking up the rest from reference TRBV5-1 and TRBJ1-5 gives the full variable domain: KAGVTQTPRYLIKTRGQQVTLSCSPISGHRSVSWYQQTPGQGLQFLFEYFSETQRNKGNFPGRFSGRQFSNSRSEMNVSTLELGDSALYLCASSLPSRVLLGQPQHFGDGTRLSIL.

This rearrangement joins TRBV5-1 to TRBJ1-3; tentatively, D is TRBD1 (5 bases). This CDR3 region has 14 residues. Between the trimmed V and J ends, which lost 0 bases and 2 bases, there was a span of 6 bases. The germline V gene encodes CDR1 SGHRS and CDR2 YFSETQ. The CDR3 loop reads CASSLGQTGNTIYF. The CDR3 DNA is TGCGCCAGCAGCTTGGGACAGACTGGAAACACCATATATTTT.

This rearrangement joins TRBV2 to TRBJ1-1, with 7 bases matching TRBD1. This CDR3 contains 13 residues. V trimming: 6 bases; J trimming: 7 bases; junction bases outside the gene matches: 8. In germline, CDR1 is SNHLY, CDR2 FYNNEI. The CDR3 protein is CASRRDRVHEAFF. CDR3 nucleotide sequence: TGTGCCAGCAGACGAGACAGGGTCCATGAAGCTTTCTTT. Using reference TRBV2 and TRBJ1-1 for the parts outside the CDR3, the full variable domain is EPEVTQTPSHQVTQMGQEVILRCVPISNHLYFYWYRQILGQKVEFLVSFYNNEISEKSEIFDDQFSVERPDGSNFTLKIRSTKLEDSAMYFCASRRDRVHEAFFGQGTRLTVV.

This sequence joins TRBV27 and TRBJ1-2; D is possibly TRBD1 (5 bases). V shed 3 bases and J shed 1 base, with 12 bases lying between them. The CDR3 totals 15 residues. Germline CDR1 reads MNHEY; CDR2 reads SMNVEV (reference sequence). The CDR3 protein is CASSLGTGGNYGYTF. The CDR3 nucleotides are TGTGCCAGCAGTTTGGGGACTGGCGGTAACTATGGCTACACCTTC.

The CDR3 is CSVTDRYGYTF. In DNA, the CDR3 is TGCAGCGTTACCGACAGATATGGCTACACCTTC. This chain connects TRBV29-1 to TRBJ1-2, with D maybe TRBD1 (5 bases). Germline CDR1 SQVTM, CDR2 ANQGSEA. Trimming took off 5 bases at V and 5 bases at J, with 9 bases between the two ends. The CDR3 contains 11 residues.

This clone appeared once. The chain carries TRBV10-3 and TRBJ1-1; 8 bases are shared with TRBD1. Germline trimming cut 7 bases from V and 1 base from J; bases unmatched to any gene: 14. There are 17 residues in the CDR3. Germline V gene sequence: CDR1 ENHRY, CDR2 SYGVKD. The CDR3 loop reads CAITPRIGQGTNTEAFF. The CDR3, as DNA: TGTGCCATCACCCCTCGGATAGGACAGGGAACGAACACTGAAGCTTTCTTT.

The chain couples TRBV19 to TRBJ1-5; 9 bases map to TRBD1. This CDR3 is built from 16 residues. V shed 8 bases and J 5 bases; nucleotides not matched to a gene: 13. In germline, CDR1 is LNHDA, CDR2 SQIVND (reference sequence). The CDR3 sequence is CASWGRDRVSHQPQHF. The CDR3 DNA reads as TGTGCCAGTTGGGGCCGGGACAGGGTATCTCATCAGCCCCAGCATTTT.

This chain links TRBV30 with TRBJ2-5; D may be TRBD1 (6 bases). Germline V lookup: CDR1 GTSNPN, CDR2 SVGIG (reference sequence). This CDR3 is built from 13 residues. V was shortened by 5 bases and J by 2 bases, with 12 bases between the two germline ends. The CDR3 DNA follows: TGTGCCTGGGGACAGCACTATCAAGAGACCCAGTACTTC. The encoded protein is CAWGQHYQETQYF.

V is TRBV3-1 (or the pseudogene TRBV3-2) and J is TRBJ2-7, with TRBD2 matching 7 bases. Germline V gene data show CDR1 as LGHDT and CDR2 as YNNKEL (reference sequence). V lost 0 bases and J lost 2; bases outside the gene matches: 10. The CDR3 totals 17 residues. CDR3 bases: TGTGCCAGCAGCCAAGACCCAGGGCGGGAGTTCGCCTACGAGCAGTACTTC. Translated: CASSQDPGREFAYEQYF.

The gene calls are TRBV5-1 and TRBJ1-5; 7 nucleotides align to TRBD1. V shed 2 bases and J 6 bases; nucleotides not matched to a gene: 8. Germline V gives CDR1 SGHRS, CDR2 YFSETQ. The CDR3 runs 15 residues. The CDR3 nucleotides read TGCGCCAGCAGCTTAACAGGGGACCTAGGTCAGCCCCAGCATTTT. It specifies CASSLTGDLGQPQHF.

This chain uses TRBV30 with TRBJ1-5; 9 bases agree with TRBD1. Germline trimming cut 1 base from V and 6 bases from J; bases unmatched to any gene: 4. The germline V gene encodes CDR1 GTSNPN and CDR2 SVGIG (reference sequence). The CDR3 sequence is 14 residues long. The chain's CDR3 is CAWSATGGGQPQHF. The CDR3 nucleotides are TGTGCCTGGAGTGCAACAGGGGGCGGTCAGCCCCAGCATTTT.

About this clone: This same CDR3 is encoded by further DNA sequences in the sample. The chain employs TRBV12-3 or TRBV12-4 and TRBJ1-5; D is possibly TRBD1 (6 bases). The V end lost 1 base, the J end lost 5 bases, and 6 bases lay between the germline ends. The CDR3 length is 13 residues. CDR3 DNA sequence: TGTGCCAGCAGTTTAGGACAGGATCAGCCCCAGCATTTT. Protein product: CASSLGQDQPQHF.

The V call is TRBV3-1 (or the pseudogene TRBV3-2), the J call TRBJ2-1; D might be TRBD2 (6 bases). Trimming removed 0 bases at V and 4 bases at J, with 13 bases between. Germline assignment: CDR1 LGHDT and CDR2 YNNKEL (reference sequence). The CDR3 runs 16 residues. This CDR3 reads CASSQEATGGYNEQFF. In nucleotides, the CDR3 is TGTGCCAGCAGCCAAGAAGCTACCGGGGGATACAATGAGCAGTTCTTC.

The V call is TRBV7-2, the J call TRBJ1-1, with D possibly TRBD1 on 5 matching bases. The CDR3 has 15 amino acids. CDR1 and CDR2 (germline): SGHTA, FQGNSA. V lost 6 bases and J 6 bases, leaving 20 bases between the germline ends. The chain's CDR3 is CASSWGEIQGPEAFF. As DNA, the CDR3 is TGTGCCAGCAGTTGGGGGGAGATACAAGGGCCTGAAGCTTTCTTT. Looking up the rest from reference TRBV7-2 and TRBJ1-1 gives the full variable domain: GAGVSQSPSNKVTEKGKDVELRCDPISGHTALYWYRQSLGQGLEFLIYFQGNSAPDKSGLPSDRFSAERTGGSVSTLTIQRTQQEDSAVYLCASSWGEIQGPEAFFGQGTRLTVV.

This clone was counted a single time. The V and J genes are TRBV19 and TRBJ1-5; D is possibly TRBD1 (5 bases). The length of the CDR3 is 16 residues. Between the trimmed V and J ends, which lost 4 bases and 6 bases, there was a span of 19 bases. Germline CDR1 reads LNHDA; CDR2 reads SQIVND (reference sequence). The CDR3 DNA reads as TGTGCCAGTAGTAGGACCTCGGACACCCTTACTCAGCCCCAGCATTTT. Translated, it gives CASSRTSDTLTQPQHF.

The rearrangement links TRBV28 to TRBJ1-3; D gene ambiguous. Between the trimmed V and J ends, which lost 5 bases and 0 bases, there was a span of 11 bases. Germline assignment: CDR1 MDHEN and CDR2 SYDVKM. There are 15 residues in the CDR3. This chain's CDR3 is CASSPLGHSGNTIYF. CDR3 nucleotides: TGTGCCAGCAGTCCCCTAGGCCACTCTGGAAACACCATATATTTT.

Turning to this clone: The same CDR3 arises from other DNA sequences in this sample as well. V gene TRBV5-1 combines with J gene TRBJ1-5; D perhaps matches TRBD1 (6 bases). The CDR3 consists of 15 residues. Germline V gives CDR1 SGHRS, CDR2 YFSETQ. V lost 0 bases, J lost 7 bases, and 14 bases lay in between. Here the CDR3 DNA reads TGCGCCAGCAGCTTGGAGGGGGGGTCGAGGCAGCCCCAGCATTTT. This translates into CASSLEGGSRQPQHF.

The chain has TRBV6-1 and TRBJ1-6, with 7 positions matching TRBD1. The CDR3 has 19 residues. Germline trimming cut 3 bases from V and 8 bases from J; bases unmatched to any gene: 19. Germline CDR1 MNHNS, CDR2 SASEGT. The CDR3 sequence: CASSDDRVGYWAEYSPLHF. The CDR3 DNA reads TGTGCCAGCAGTGATGACAGGGTGGGATATTGGGCAGAGTATTCACCCCTCCACTTT.

The chain uses TRBV3-1 (or the pseudogene TRBV3-2) and TRBJ2-4, with D tentatively TRBD1 (5 bases). The CDR3 covers 16 residues. Germline V gene data show CDR1 as LGHDT and CDR2 as YNNKEL (reference sequence). V lost 0 bases, J lost 0 bases, and 9 bases lay in between. DNA of the CDR3: TGTGCCAGCAGCCAAGAAAAGGGGTTAGCCAAAAACATTCAGTACTTC. Amino acids: CASSQEKGLAKNIQYF.

V and J are TRBV25-1 and TRBJ1-2; D is uncertain. CDR1 MGHDK and CDR2 SYGVNS come from the germline V gene. The CDR3 is made up of 13 amino acids. The V end was cut by 3 bases, the J end by 2 bases, with 7 bases between. The chain's CDR3 is CASSDSGNYGYTF. CDR3 in DNA: TGTGCCAGCAGTGACTCGGGGAACTATGGCTACACCTTC.

The chain employs TRBV12-5 and TRBJ1-3; 8 nucleotides align to TRBD1. Germline assignment: CDR1 LGHNT and CDR2 FRNRAP. This CDR3 region has 16 residues. V lost 1 base to trimming and J lost 2 bases; unmatched junction nucleotides: 4. CDR3 in amino acids: CASGLGDRGPGNTIYF. In nucleotides, the CDR3 is TGTGCTAGTGGTTTGGGCGACAGGGGCCCTGGAAACACCATATATTTT.

V usage is TRBV30 and J usage is TRBJ1-1, with D perhaps TRBD1 (6 bases). This CDR3 spans 13 amino acids. Germline-derived CDR1 and CDR2 are GTSNPN and SVGIG (reference sequence). Trimming cost V 5 bases and J 2 bases, with 12 bases left between them. The CDR3 DNA reads TGTGCCTGGGGAGGACAGCATAACACTGAAGCTTTCTTT. It specifies CAWGGQHNTEAFF.

The rearrangement uses TRBV2 and TRBJ2-4, with TRBD1 identical over 8 bases. V gave up 3 bases and J gave up 0 bases; unmatched junction bases: 10. The CDR3 spans 18 residues. In germline, CDR1 is SNHLY, CDR2 FYNNEI. The CDR3 sequence: CASSDGQGLSLAKNIQYF. The CDR3 DNA reads as TGTGCCAGCAGTGACGGACAGGGCCTTTCGCTAGCCAAAAACATTCAGTACTTC. The full variable domain, with the rest looked up from reference TRBV2 and TRBJ2-4, is EPEVTQTPSHQVTQMGQEVILRCVPISNHLYFYWYRQILGQKVEFLVSFYNNEISEKSEIFDDQFSVERPDGSNFTLKIRSTKLEDSAMYFCASSDGQGLSLAKNIQYFGAGTRLSVL.

The genes are TRBV5-4 and TRBJ2-7; 11 nucleotides line up with TRBD2. The CDR3 runs to 16 residues. Germline CDR1 and CDR2: SGHNT and YYREEE (reference sequence). V dropped 4 bases and J dropped 6; count of bases not matched to a gene: 12. The CDR3 DNA reads as TGTGCCAGCAGCCACGCCCTTACTAGCGGGAGTAGCGAGCAGTACTTC. Translating it yields CASSHALTSGSSEQYF.

V usage is TRBV9 and J usage is TRBJ1-5; D is ambiguous. The CDR3 is made up of 13 amino acids. Germline CDR1 reads SGDLS; CDR2 reads YYNGEE. Trimming took off 0 bases at V and 6 bases at J, with 7 bases between the two ends. In DNA form, the CDR3 reads TGTGCCAGCAGCGTAGACTCCGTTCAGCCCCAGCATTTT. It codes for CASSVDSVQPQHF.

The chain combines TRBV10-2 with TRBJ2-3; D might be TRBD2 (5 bases). The CDR3 runs 12 residues. Trimming removed 2 bases at V and 8 bases at J, with 8 bases between. Germline CDR1 and CDR2: WSHSY and SAAADI. DNA for the CDR3: TGCGCCAGCAGTGAGGGGAGAGGTACGCAGTATTTT. Translated, it gives CASSEGRGTQYF.

The chain couples TRBV27 to TRBJ1-1, with D possibly being TRBD1 (5 bases). Trimming shortened V by 0 bases and J by 1 base, and 6 bases separated the two germline ends. This CDR3 has 14 residues. Germline CDR1 is MNHEY and CDR2 is SMNVEV (reference sequence). CDR3: CASSLSQGNTEAFF. Here the CDR3 DNA reads TGTGCCAGCAGTTTATCCCAGGGGAACACTGAAGCTTTCTTT.

CDR3 bases: TGTGCCAGCAGCCCCGGGGCGGGGTGGGACGAGCAGTACTTC. This encodes CASSPGAGWDEQYF. V usage is TRBV7-7 and J usage is TRBJ2-7; D perhaps matches TRBD2 (6 bases). The CDR3 covers 14 residues. V was pared by 5 bases and J by 5 bases, with 16 bases between. Per the germline V gene, CDR1 is SSHAT and CDR2 is FNYEAQ (reference sequence). Looking up the rest from reference TRBV7-7 and TRBJ2-7 gives the full variable domain: GAGVSQSPRYKVTKRGQDVTLRCDPISSHATLYWYQQALGQGPEFLTYFNYEAQPDKSGLPSDRFSAERPEGSISTLTIQRTEQRDSAMYRCASSPGAGWDEQYFGPGTRLTVT.

The chain combines TRBV6-1 with TRBJ1-1; the D is unclear. With 2 bases removed from V and 8 bases from J, the gap between germline ends came to 6 bases. The CDR3 loop spans 11 amino acids. Germline V gene data show CDR1 as MNHNS and CDR2 as SASEGT. CDR3 in amino acids: CASSEWLEAFF. The CDR3 DNA reads as TGTGCCAGCAGTGAATGGCTCGAAGCTTTCTTT.